Presented here are 13 T cell receptor beta chains from one specimen sequenced in a study of T cell repertoires in cytomegalovirus infection. Antigens for these TCRs are unknown. One entry per CDR3 protein, called by TCRdb with MiXCR from the reads. This table has some 940,000 distinct CDR3 sequences, roughly 30% appearing once. Material: cultured CD8+ T cells from PBMCs, obtained from culture after CMV antigen stimulation. The receptors stem from a human donor in good health (CMV status not recorded). Some clones in this sample may be carry-over from other donors' samples.

This clonotype was observed many times. J is TRBJ2-3 and V is TRBV12-3 or TRBV12-4, with 8 nucleotides matching TRBD2. The length of the CDR3 is 16 residues. V was clipped by 5 bases and J by 6 bases; unmatched bases: 13. In DNA form, the CDR3 reads TGTGCCAGCAGTCCCAGGGCCGCGGGGGGTGCGGATACGCAGTATTTT. Translating it yields CASSPRAAGGADTQYF.

The chain recombines TRBV25-1 with TRBJ1-1, with 7 positions matching TRBD1. The germline CDR1 and CDR2 sequences are MGHDK and SYGVNS. Germline trimming cut 7 bases from V and 5 bases from J; bases unmatched to any gene: 7. CDR3 length: 13 residues. The CDR3 DNA follows: TGTGCCAGCATCTCGTCAGGGGGAACTGAAGCTTTCTTT. Its protein is CASISSGGTEAFF.

This clonotype appeared many times. CDR3 DNA sequence: TGTGCCAGCAGCTTAACGAATGTGGACAGGCCGAACACTGAAGCTTTCTTT. Protein sequence: CASSLTNVDRPNTEAFF. This chain uses TRBV7-8 with TRBJ1-1, with TRBD1 matching 7 bases. The V gene end was trimmed by 2 bases and the J gene end by 1 base; junction bases not matched to a gene: 10. The length of the CDR3 is 17 residues. Germline CDR1 and CDR2: SGHVS and FQNEAQ.

This clonotype was observed a handful of times. The chain joins TRBV20-1 to TRBJ1-1, with D hard to call. The V end was cut by 0 bases, the J end by 1 base, with 18 bases between. Per the germline V gene, CDR1 is DFQATT and CDR2 is SNEGSKA (reference sequence). This CDR3 is built from 17 residues. CDR3 residues: CSARDRGRAARNTEAFF. The CDR3 DNA sequence: TGCAGTGCTAGAGATCGAGGTAGGGCGGCGAGGAACACTGAAGCTTTCTTT.

The chain couples TRBV19 to TRBJ2-3; TRBD1 agrees at 8 bases. The CDR3 extends over 16 amino acids. The V gene's germline CDR1 is LNHDA and CDR2 SQIVND (reference sequence). Germline trimming cut 5 bases from V and 1 base from J; bases unmatched to any gene: 8. The CDR3 here is CASSSTPDRGTDTQYF. The CDR3 DNA sequence: TGTGCCAGTAGTTCCACGCCGGACAGGGGCACAGATACGCAGTATTTT. The full variable domain, its missing parts supplied by reference TRBV19 and TRBJ2-3, is DGGITQSPKYLFRKEGQNVTLSCEQNLNHDAMYWYRQDPGQGLRLIYYSQIVNDFQKGDIAEGYSVSREKKESFPLTVTSAQKNPTAFYLCASSSTPDRGTDTQYFGPGTRLTVL.

In this sample, this clonotype turned up a few times. The chain links TRBV6-1 to TRBJ2-1; tentatively, D is TRBD1 or TRBD2 (5 bases each). This CDR3 spans 14 amino acids. Germline CDR1 and CDR2: MNHNS and SASEGT. The V gene lost 5 bases and the J gene lost 4 bases, with 12 bases spanning the gap. The CDR3 DNA is TGTGCCAGCAGTCCGGGAAAGGGGTACAATGAGCAGTTCTTC. It translates to CASSPGKGYNEQFF.

Only a few counts were recorded for this clonotype. The V call is TRBV10-3, the J call TRBJ2-1, with 9 bases matching TRBD1. The CDR3 loop spans 15 amino acids. The V and J ends lost 5 bases and 2 bases, in that order; junction bases with no gene match: 4. The germline CDR1 and CDR2 sequences are ENHRY and SYGVKD. CDR3 DNA: TGTGCCATCAGTTCCGGGACAGGGACCTACAATGAGCAGTTCTTC. Its translation: CAISSGTGTYNEQFF.

CDR3 coding DNA: TGTGCCAGCAGTTACTCTTCTTCCGAGGGGGCCTACGAGCAGTACTTC. Its translation is CASSYSSSEGAYEQYF. The chain recombines TRBV6-2 or TRBV6-3 with TRBJ2-7; D perhaps matches TRBD1 (6 bases). This CDR3 has 16 amino acids. V was shortened by 0 bases and J by 2 bases, with 14 bases between the two germline ends. Germline V gene sequence: CDR1 MNHEY, CDR2 SVGEGT.

Here the CDR3 DNA reads TGTGCCAGCAGTTACTCGCCCCTAGGGACAGGGGGACGGTCCGGGGAGCTGTTTTTT. Residues: CASSYSPLGTGGRSGELFF. This chain joins TRBV6-2 or TRBV6-3 and TRBJ2-2; 11 bases match TRBD1. Trimming at V came to 0 bases and at J to 6 bases, leaving 12 bases not matched to a gene. Germline CDR1 MNHEY, CDR2 SVGEGT. This CDR3 region has 19 residues.

The chain carries TRBV27 and TRBJ2-7; D is perhaps TRBD1 or TRBD2 (5 bases each). V lost 6 bases and J 9 bases, leaving 18 bases between the germline ends. This CDR3 has 13 amino acids. Germline lookup yields CDR1 MNHEY and CDR2 SMNVEV (reference sequence). CDR3 DNA sequence: TGTGCCAGCAGCCGAGGGGTCCGACGGGGGCAGTACTTC. Protein product: CASSRGVRRGQYF.

The rearrangement uses TRBV19 and TRBJ2-1, with a possible D match to TRBD2 (5 bases). This CDR3 comprises 14 residues. Between the trimmed V and J ends, which lost 3 bases and 7 bases, there was a span of 13 bases. Germline V gives CDR1 LNHDA, CDR2 SQIVND (reference sequence). In nucleotides, the CDR3 is TGTGCCAGTAGTATCTCGACCGGGAAAAATGAGCAGTTCTTC. Amino acid sequence: CASSISTGKNEQFF.

V gene TRBV27 combines with J gene TRBJ1-4; 7 bases align to TRBD1. V lost 5 bases and J lost 7; bases outside the gene matches: 13. CDR3 length: 16 amino acids. CDR1 is MNHEY, CDR2 SMNVEV, per germline (reference sequence). The DNA of the CDR3 is TGTGCCAGCAGTAACAGGGGATCCATGTTTGGTGAAAAACTGTTTTTT. Amino acids: CASSNRGSMFGEKLFF.

Only a few counts were recorded for this clonotype. The CDR3, as DNA: TGCGCCAGCAGTCCGCAGTCGGCGGCAGCTCGGGAGACCCAGTACTTC. Protein: CASSPQSAAARETQYF. This chain uses TRBV4-1 with TRBJ2-5; no clear D gene. V dropped 6 bases and J dropped 5 bases, with 22 bases sitting between them. The length of the CDR3 is 16 residues. Germline values: CDR1 MGHRA, CDR2 YSYEKL.